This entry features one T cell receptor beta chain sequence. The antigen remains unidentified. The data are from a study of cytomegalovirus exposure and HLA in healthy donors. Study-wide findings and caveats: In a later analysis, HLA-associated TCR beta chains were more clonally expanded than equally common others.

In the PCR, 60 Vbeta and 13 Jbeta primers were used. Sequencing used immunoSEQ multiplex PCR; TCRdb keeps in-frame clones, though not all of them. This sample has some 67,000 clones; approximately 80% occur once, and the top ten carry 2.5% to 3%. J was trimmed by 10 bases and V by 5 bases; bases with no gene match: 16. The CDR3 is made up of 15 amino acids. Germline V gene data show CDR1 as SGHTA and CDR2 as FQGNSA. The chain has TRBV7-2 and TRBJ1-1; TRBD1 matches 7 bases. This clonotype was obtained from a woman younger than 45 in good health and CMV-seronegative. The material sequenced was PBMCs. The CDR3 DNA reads TGTGCCAGCAGCGCTCCTCCAACATCAGGGGGAGTAGCTTTCTTT. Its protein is CASSAPPTSGGVAFF.